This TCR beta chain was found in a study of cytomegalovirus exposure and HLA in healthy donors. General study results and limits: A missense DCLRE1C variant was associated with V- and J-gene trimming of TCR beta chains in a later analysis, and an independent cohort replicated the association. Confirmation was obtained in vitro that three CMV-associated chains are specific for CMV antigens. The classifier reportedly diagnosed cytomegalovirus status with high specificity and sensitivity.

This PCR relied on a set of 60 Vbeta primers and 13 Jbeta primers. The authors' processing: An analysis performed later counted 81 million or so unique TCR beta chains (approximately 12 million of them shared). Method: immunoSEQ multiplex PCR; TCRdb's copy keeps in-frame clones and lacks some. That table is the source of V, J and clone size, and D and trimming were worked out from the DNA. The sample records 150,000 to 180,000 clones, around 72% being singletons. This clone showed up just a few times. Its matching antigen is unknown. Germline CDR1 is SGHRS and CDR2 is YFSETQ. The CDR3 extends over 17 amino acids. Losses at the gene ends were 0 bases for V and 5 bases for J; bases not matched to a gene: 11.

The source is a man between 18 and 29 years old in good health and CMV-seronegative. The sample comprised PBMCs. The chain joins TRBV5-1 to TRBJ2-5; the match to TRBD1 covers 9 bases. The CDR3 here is CASSLGTGGQGGETQYF. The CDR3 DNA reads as TGCGCCAGCAGCTTGGGGACGGGGGGACAGGGAGGCGAGACCCAGTACTTC.